Each of the 13 T cell receptor beta chains below was sequenced from the same sample in a study of OX40 agonist ivuxolimab in advanced cancers. Measured with immunoSEQ multiplex PCR; TCRdb has only the in-frame clones, and not every one. The profile shows about 72,000 clones, approximately 90% of them singletons. Sequencing was performed on CD4+ or CD8+ T cells sorted from blood, taken in a trial of the OX40 agonist ivuxolimab. These receptors originate from an adult with an advanced solid tumor such as melanoma, head and neck, liver or kidney cancer.

The chain has TRBV6-1 and TRBJ2-7, with D maybe TRBD2 (6 bases). CDR1 is MNHNS and CDR2 is SASEGT in the germline V gene. V lost 5 bases to trimming and J lost 1 base, with 12 bases between them. The CDR3 is made up of 14 amino acids. CDR3 protein: CASSRGGESYEQYF. Here the CDR3 DNA reads TGTGCCAGCAGTAGAGGCGGGGAGTCCTACGAGCAGTACTTC.

This clone was counted a single time. The chain has TRBV19 and TRBJ2-5, with D uncertain. V was shortened by 1 base and J by 1 base, with 4 bases between the two germline ends. This CDR3 has 13 residues. Germline V gene data show CDR1 as LNHDA and CDR2 as SQIVND (reference sequence). The chain's CDR3 is CASSIGAQETQYF. Written as DNA, the CDR3 is TGTGCCAGTAGTATAGGGGCCCAAGAGACCCAGTACTTC.

This chain uses TRBV11-2 with TRBJ2-1, with 11 bases lining up with TRBD2. The V and J ends lost 5 bases and 4 bases, in that order; junction bases with no gene match: 7. CDR1 SGHAT and CDR2 FQNNGV come from the germline V gene. The CDR3 covers 16 residues. The chain's CDR3 is CASSPPSGGLYNEQFF. In DNA form, the CDR3 reads TGTGCCAGCAGCCCGCCTAGCGGGGGGTTATACAATGAGCAGTTCTTC.

The chain joins TRBV27 to TRBJ1-2; D is perhaps TRBD1 (5 bases). Germline V gene lookup returns CDR1 MNHEY and CDR2 SMNVEV (reference sequence). Trimming stripped 4 bases from V and 2 bases from J, with 8 bases between. The CDR3 loop spans 13 amino acids. CDR3 loop: CASSWTQNYGYTF. The CDR3 DNA is TGTGCCAGCAGTTGGACACAAAACTATGGCTACACCTTC.

This clone was recorded once. The chain joins TRBV19 to TRBJ2-6, with TRBD1 matching 7 bases. The CDR3 contains 18 residues. The V segment lost 5 bases and the J segment 0 bases; nucleotides outside the gene matches: 10. The germline V gene encodes CDR1 LNHDA and CDR2 SQIVND (reference sequence). This CDR3 is CASSSNGDSNSGANVLTF. The CDR3 DNA reads as TGTGCCAGTAGTTCCAACGGGGACAGCAACTCTGGGGCCAACGTCCTGACTTTC. Based on the CDR3 plus reference TRBV19 and TRBJ2-6, the full variable domain is DGGITQSPKYLFRKEGQNVTLSCEQNLNHDAMYWYRQDPGQGLRLIYYSQIVNDFQKGDIAEGYSVSREKKESFPLTVTSAQKNPTAFYLCASSSNGDSNSGANVLTFGAGSRLTVL.

The gene calls are TRBV11-1 and TRBJ1-1, with a tentative D call TRBD1 (6 bases). Germline CDR1 is SGHAT and CDR2 is FQDESV (reference sequence). CDR3 length equals 17 residues. V lost 5 bases and J 1 base, leaving 20 bases between the germline ends. This CDR3 is CASSPSGGRIPNTEAFF. The CDR3, as DNA: TGTGCCAGCAGCCCATCGGGGGGCCGGATCCCGAACACTGAAGCTTTCTTT.

V is TRBV9 and J is TRBJ1-2; 7 nucleotides match TRBD1. Germline V gene lookup returns CDR1 SGDLS and CDR2 YYNGEE. The V gene end was trimmed by 3 bases and the J gene end by 3 bases; junction bases not matched to a gene: 8. The CDR3 length is 15 residues. The CDR3 DNA sequence: TGTGCCAGCAGCGCCAAGACAGGGTTCTACTATGGCTACACCTTC. Encoded protein: CASSAKTGFYYGYTF.

The J gene is TRBJ2-1, the V gene TRBV6-4; TRBD2 might be the D (5 bases). The CDR3 has 15 amino acids. V gave up 3 bases and J gave up 6 bases, with 15 bases separating them. Germline loops: CDR1 MRHNA, CDR2 SNTAGT. CDR3 bases: TGTGCCAGCAGTGAAAGGTACACAGAGGGCAATGAGCAGTTCTTC. Its translation is CASSERYTEGNEQFF.

The chain combines TRBV13 with TRBJ2-5; no clear D gene. V was pared by 0 bases and J by 5 bases, with 19 bases between. CDR1 and CDR2 (germline): PRHDT, FYEKMQ (reference sequence). The CDR3 is 17 residues long. The CDR3 sequence is CASSLGSSRWSWETQYF. As DNA, the CDR3 is TGTGCCAGCAGCTTAGGCTCATCGAGGTGGAGCTGGGAGACCCAGTACTTC.

The chain recombines TRBV7-8 with TRBJ2-3; no reliable D call. The CDR3 has 13 residues. In germline, CDR1 is SGHVS, CDR2 FQNEAQ. Deletions cut 3 bases from V and 2 bases from J, with 6 bases between. The CDR3 bases are TGTGCCAGCAGCTTGCCGACCACAGATACGCAGTATTTT. Translated: CASSLPTTDTQYF.

The chain couples TRBV30 to TRBJ2-5, with 8 nucleotides matching TRBD2. The CDR3 contains 16 residues. Unmatched junction bases numbered 11, after V lost 1 base and J lost 4 bases. Germline V gene lookup returns CDR1 GTSNPN and CDR2 SVGIG (reference sequence). Here the CDR3 reads CAWSDTRTSWRETQYF. DNA of the CDR3: TGTGCCTGGAGTGACACTCGGACTAGCTGGCGAGAGACCCAGTACTTC. The variable domain in full, completed from reference TRBV30 and TRBJ2-5, reads SQTIHQWPATLVQPVGSPLSLECTVEGTSNPNLYWYRQAAGRGLQLLFYSVGIGQISSEVPQNLSASRPQDRQFILSSKKLLLSDSGFYLCAWSDTRTSWRETQYFGPGTRLLVL.

The chain employs TRBV2 and TRBJ2-7; D uncertain. V dropped 9 bases and J dropped 3 bases, with 12 bases sitting between them. The CDR3 length is 12 residues. Germline values: CDR1 SNHLY, CDR2 FYNNEI. CDR3 loop: CASRIGIYEQYF. CDR3 sequence (DNA): TGTGCCAGTCGGATTGGGATCTACGAGCAGTACTTC.

This chain connects TRBV7-9 to TRBJ2-7, with unresolved D. The CDR3 has 12 amino acids. Trimming shortened V by 4 bases and J by 1 base, and 5 bases separated the two germline ends. Germline-derived CDR1 and CDR2 are SEHNR and FQNEAQ (reference sequence). CDR3 DNA: TGTGCCAGCAGCTCCACTTCCTACGAGCAGTACTTC. It yields the protein CASSSTSYEQYF.